The TCR beta chain under discussion was sequenced for a study of cytotoxic CD8 clonotypes in ibrutinib-treated CLL. Study overall: Response samples were taken after a median of approximately 13 months on treatment, range 6 to 36.

Assay used: immunoSEQ multiplex PCR; TCRdb lists only in-frame clones, some missing. The sample shows tens of thousands of clones, 83% of them seen only once. V was trimmed by 5 bases and J by 6 bases, leaving 23 bases between them. The length of the CDR3 is 17 residues. Germline V lookup: CDR1 MDHEN, CDR2 SYDVKM. Approximately 2.2 micrograms of genomic DNA, which was extracted from cryopreserved PBMCs, served as the material used for the TCR beta libraries. The gene calls are TRBV28 and TRBJ2-1; D is perhaps TRBD2 (5 bases). The sample here was PBMCs, taken after 24 months of ibrutinib treatment. The sequence was collected from a human donor with chronic lymphocytic leukemia. CDR3 sequence (DNA): TGTGCCAGCAGTCCCGGTGGGCTAGCACTATCCATCAATGAGCAGTTCTTC. As protein: CASSPGGLALSINEQFF. Combining the CDR3 with reference TRBV28 and TRBJ2-1 gives the whole variable domain DVKVTQSSRYLVKRTGEKVFLECVQDMDHENMFWYRQDPGLGLRLIYFSYDVKMKEKGDIPEGYSVSREKKERFSLILESASTNQTSMYLCASSPGGLALSINEQFFGPGTRLTVL.